Listed below are T cell receptor beta chains from one sample, sequenced in a study of blood T cell repertoires in COVID-19. Assay: immunoSEQ multiplex PCR; the TCRdb copy retains only in-frame clones and omits some. The sample gives some 290,000 clones, about 86% of which show up once; about 3.2% is in the top ten. The specimen was peripheral blood. The source is a woman aged 55-70 years with active or convalescent COVID-19. The CDR3 runs from the conserved cysteine through the conserved F or W. The D gene is left open where the match is weak. Size values are once, few and many counts, or a class for expanded clones, and some rows have none.

size	J	V	D	DNA	CDR3
NA	TRBJ1-2	TRBV19	TRBD1	TGTGCCAGTAGCCCGACAGGGGAAAGCTATGGCTACACCTTC	CASSPTGESYGYTF
few	TRBJ2-7	TRBV5-1	NA	TGCGCCAGCAGCGAAGCCCCCTACGAGCAGTACTTC	CASSEAPYEQYF
NA	TRBJ1-5	TRBV19	NA	TGTGCCAGTAGTAATGTGGGGTGGGGCTTGCCCCAGCATTTT	CASSNVGWGLPQHF
NA	TRBJ2-5	TRBV19	NA	TGTGCCAGTAGTATAGACCTCCCCTCGGAAGAGACCCAGTACTTC	CASSIDLPSEETQYF
NA	TRBJ2-5	TRBV20-1	TRBD2	TGCAGTAGAGCGGGGGGCAAGACCCAGTACTTC	CSRAGGKTQYF
NA	TRBJ1-6	TRBV3-1/TRBV3-2	NA	TGTGCCAGCAGCCTTTCTCGACCTAGTAGTAATTCACCCCTCCACTTT	CASSLSRPSSNSPLHF
many	TRBJ1-4	TRBV19	TRBD1	TGTGCCAGTAGTCCCTTAGGACAGGGTGGGAACGAAAAACTGTTTTTT	CASSPLGQGGNEKLFF
NA	TRBJ1-1	TRBV28	TRBD1	TGTGCCAGCAGTTTAGGACAGGTGGGGATGAACACTGAAGCTTTCTTT	CASSLGQVGMNTEAFF
NA	TRBJ1-4	TRBV7-9	TRBD1	TGTGCCAGCAGCACCGACAGGGGGCGCCGTTTTTTAGGTGAAAAACTGTTTTTT	CASSTDRGRRFLGEKLFF
NA	TRBJ2-5	TRBV9	NA	TGTGCCAGCAGCGTAGGAGGTCTCAGGGACATGGAGACCCAGTACTTC	CASSVGGLRDMETQYF
NA	TRBJ2-7	TRBV5-4	TRBD2	TGTGCCAGCAGCTTGGGGGTGGCGGGGGGACTTTCCTACGAGCAGTACTTC	CASSLGVAGGLSYEQYF
few	TRBJ1-6	TRBV6-1	NA	TGTGCCAGCAGTGAAGGGAGAGAGGGTTCACCCCTCCACTTT	CASSEGREGSPLHF
once	TRBJ2-7	TRBV9	NA	TGTGCCAGCAGCGTAGAGGGGGAGTCCTACGAGCAGTACTTC	CASSVEGESYEQYF
NA	TRBJ2-3	TRBV7-9	NA	TGTGCCAGCAGCTTAGAGCAAGATACGCAGTATTTT	CASSLEQDTQYF
NA	TRBJ1-2	TRBV28	TRBD1	TGTGCCAGCAGTTTGGGGTCGACAGGGACATACTATGGCTACACCTTC	CASSLGSTGTYYGYTF
NA	TRBJ1-2	TRBV14	NA	TGTGCCAGCAGCCAAGAGCGGGGGGACTATGGCTACACCTTC	CASSQERGDYGYTF
NA	TRBJ1-3	TRBV7-2	NA	TGTGCCAGCAGCTTAGCGACAGGAGGTACCTCTGGAAACACCATATATTTT	CASSLATGGTSGNTIYF
few	TRBJ1-5	TRBV4-1	TRBD1	TGCGCCAGCAGCCAAGACAGGCAGGGGGGAGGCAATCAGCCCCAGCATTTT	CASSQDRQGGGNQPQHF
few	TRBJ1-6	TRBV18	NA	TGTGCCAGCTCACCAGCAGGGATGGGAAATTCACCCCTCCACTTT	CASSPAGMGNSPLHF
NA	TRBJ2-2	TRBV5-1	NA	TGCGCCAGCAGCTTTGAGGGGGTTGCCGGGGAGCTGTTTTTT	CASSFEGVAGELFF
NA	TRBJ1-1	TRBV6-4	NA	TGTGCCAGCAGTGAAGAGGGAGTGGAGGCTGAAGCTTTCTTT	CASSEEGVEAEAFF
NA	TRBJ1-1	TRBV3-1/TRBV3-2	NA	TGTGCCAGCAGCCAAGGGGTAGGGGGCACTGAAGCTTTCTTT	CASSQGVGGTEAFF
once	TRBJ1-6	TRBV3-1/TRBV3-2	NA	TGTGCCAGCAGCCAAGGGAGCTCCTATAATTCACCCCTCCACTTT	CASSQGSSYNSPLHF
once	TRBJ2-7	TRBV2	NA	TGTGCCAGCACCTTCCCCCCCGAAGGGGCCCACGAGCAGTACTTC	CASTFPPEGAHEQYF
NA	TRBJ2-7	TRBV19	NA	TGTGCCAGTAGTTCCGTGGGCCTACCTTGCGAGCAGTACTTC	CASSSVGLPCEQYF
NA	TRBJ1-1	TRBV3-1/TRBV3-2	NA	TGTGCCAGCAGCACCCGGCTTGGAGGCGTCCGGAACACTGAAGCTTTCTTT	CASSTRLGGVRNTEAFF
NA	TRBJ1-2	TRBV12-5	NA	TGTGCTAGTGGTTTGGTCACCGAGAGGTGGGGGGGCCATGGCTACACCTTC	CASGLVTERWGGHGYTF
NA	TRBJ2-5	TRBV10-3	TRBD2	TGTGCCATCAGTGGTGCTACTACTAGCGGGGGGGCCCAAGAGACCCAGTACTTC	CAISGATTSGGAQETQYF